The 26 T cell receptor beta chains in this list originate from one sample, sequenced in a study of T cell responses to AZD1222 COVID-19 vaccine. The data were produced by immunoSEQ multiplex PCR, yet TCRdb's version contains in-frame clones alone and is incomplete. The sample consists of roughly 120,000 clones, roughly 90% of them appearing once. This sample comprised peripheral blood, obtained on day 0 of AZD1222 vaccination. The origin of the receptors is an adult in good health.

This chain connects TRBV2 to TRBJ1-2; D is ambiguous. Germline values: CDR1 SNHLY, CDR2 FYNNEI. The CDR3 covers 16 residues. The ends were cut back, 6 bases at V and 4 bases at J, with 21 bases in the middle. CDR3 protein: CASSPEGPGFGYGYTF. The CDR3 nucleotides are TGTGCCAGCAGCCCAGAAGGCCCCGGTTTCGGCTATGGCTACACCTTC.

The V gene is TRBV28, the J gene TRBJ1-2; weak D call: TRBD1 (5 bases). The CDR3 contains 12 residues. From germline, CDR1 is MDHEN and CDR2 SYDVKM. Here the CDR3 DNA reads TGTGGTGCGGGCGGGGGGAATTATGGCTACACCTTC. Amino acid sequence: CGAGGGNYGYTF.

The chain has TRBV2 and TRBJ2-7; D assignment may be TRBD1 or TRBD2 (5 bases each). This CDR3 is built from 12 residues. From germline, CDR1 is SNHLY and CDR2 FYNNEI. V was clipped by 11 bases and J by 2 bases, with 13 bases between them. CDR3 sequence: CAGASGPYEQYF. CDR3 nucleotides: TGTGCCGGGGCTTCGGGACCCTACGAGCAGTACTTC.

This chain uses TRBV21-1 with TRBJ1-2. TRBV21-1 is recorded as a pseudogene. This CDR3 region has 18 residues. The CDR3 protein is CASRGFSRDPVANYGYTF. CDR3 sequence (DNA): TGTGCCAGCAGAGGGTTTTCTCGGGACCCCGTTGCCAACTATGGCTACACCTTC.

The chain couples TRBV4-1 to TRBJ1-5; TRBD1 is a possible D gene (5 bases). The CDR3 consists of 16 residues. From germline, CDR1 is MGHRA and CDR2 YSYEKL. Trimming stripped 5 bases from V and 1 base from J, with 15 bases between. The CDR3 region has the DNA TGCGCCAGCAGCACTCGAGCGGGGCTGAGCAATCAGCCCCAGCATTTT. This gives the protein CASSTRAGLSNQPQHF.

This chain joins TRBV4-1 and TRBJ1-2; 8 bases are a match to TRBD1. Germline trimming cut 0 bases from V and 4 bases from J; bases unmatched to any gene: 10. Germline-derived CDR1 and CDR2 are MGHRA and YSYEKL. The CDR3 sequence is 17 residues long. The CDR3: CASSQDGGRQGSYGYTF. The CDR3 DNA sequence: TGCGCCAGCAGCCAAGACGGGGGGAGACAGGGGAGCTATGGCTACACCTTC.

The genes are TRBV5-1 and TRBJ2-7, with a tentative D call TRBD2 (5 bases). The V end was cut by 0 bases, the J end by 2 bases, with 12 bases between. The CDR3 is 15 amino acids. Germline CDR1 reads SGHRS; CDR2 reads YFSETQ. CDR3 region: CASSLASGHTYEQYF. The CDR3 DNA follows: TGCGCCAGCAGCTTGGCGAGCGGCCACACCTACGAGCAGTACTTC.

The V and J genes are TRBV2 and TRBJ1-1, with D possibly matching TRBD1 (5 bases). Trimming removed 7 bases at V and 3 bases at J, with 12 bases between. The CDR3 extends over 13 amino acids. Per the germline V gene, CDR1 is SNHLY and CDR2 is FYNNEI. CDR3 sequence reads: CASTDQGYTEAFF. The CDR3 nucleotides are TGTGCCAGCACAGATCAGGGTTACACTGAAGCTTTCTTT. Supplemented by reference TRBV2 and TRBJ1-1, the full variable domain reads EPEVTQTPSHQVTQMGQEVILRCVPISNHLYFYWYRQILGQKVEFLVSFYNNEISEKSEIFDDQFSVERPDGSNFTLKIRSTKLEDSAMYFCASTDQGYTEAFFGQGTRLTVV.

Note on this clone: Other DNA sequences in this specimen translate into the identical CDR3. In nucleotides, the CDR3 is TGTGCCAGCTCACCAAGGACAGGGTCGACTGAAGCTTTCTTT. It codes for CASSPRTGSTEAFF. The chain recombines TRBV18 with TRBJ1-1; 8 bases fit TRBD1. The germline V gene has CDR1 KGHSH and CDR2 LQKENI. This CDR3 has 14 residues. V was pared by 2 bases and J by 5 bases, with 4 bases of the junction left unmatched.

The V call is TRBV6-5, the J call TRBJ2-7; 11 nucleotides agree with TRBD1. The CDR3 covers 15 residues. Germline lookup yields CDR1 MNHEY and CDR2 SVGAGI. Losses at the gene ends were 6 bases for V and 4 bases for J; bases not matched to a gene: 8. CDR3 protein: CASRLTGTGGYEQYF. As DNA, the CDR3 is TGTGCCAGCAGGTTAACCGGGACAGGGGGTTACGAGCAGTACTTC.

The sample holds one count of this clone. The V call is TRBV10-1, the J call TRBJ2-5; 8 bases match TRBD1. The CDR3 has 13 amino acids. Trimming removed 5 bases from V and 5 bases from J; junction bases left unmatched: 4. The V gene's germline CDR1 is WNHNN and CDR2 SYGVQD (reference sequence). Here the CDR3 reads CASSSTGEETQYF. The CDR3 coding sequence is TGCGCCAGCAGTTCGACAGGGGAGGAGACCCAGTACTTC.

J is TRBJ2-4 and V is TRBV7-9; D is perhaps TRBD1 (6 bases). Germline assignment: CDR1 SEHNR and CDR2 FQNEAQ (reference sequence). There are 14 residues in the CDR3. The V end lost 4 bases, the J end lost 7 bases, and 14 bases lay between the germline ends. CDR3 sequence reads: CASSWAAQGNIQYF. DNA for the CDR3: TGTGCCAGCAGCTGGGCCGCCCAGGGGAACATTCAGTACTTC. The whole variable domain, remainder taken from reference TRBV7-9 and TRBJ2-4, is DTGVSQNPRHKITKRGQNVTFRCDPISEHNRLYWYRQTLGQGPEFLTYFQNEAQLEKSRLLSDRFSAERPKGSFSTLEIQRTEQGDSAMYLCASSWAAQGNIQYFGAGTRLSVL.

In its sample, this clone was seen a few times. CDR3 loop: CASSRQGADQPQHF. The DNA of the CDR3 is TGTGCCAGCAGTCGGCAGGGAGCCGATCAGCCCCAGCATTTT. The V call is TRBV6-5, the J call TRBJ1-5, with a weak D call TRBD1 (5 bases). Germline lookup yields CDR1 MNHEY and CDR2 SVGAGI. Trimming took 5 bases from V and 5 from J, leaving 13 bases between them. There are 14 residues in the CDR3.

The genes are TRBV3-1 (or the pseudogene TRBV3-2) and TRBJ1-1; unclear D gene. Germline CDR1 reads LGHDT; CDR2 reads YNNKEL (reference sequence). The CDR3 has 16 amino acids. The V end was cut by 0 bases, the J end by 0 bases, with 11 bases between. The CDR3 loop is CASSQDWGVMNTEAFF. In DNA form, the CDR3 reads TGTGCCAGCAGCCAAGATTGGGGAGTTATGAACACTGAAGCTTTCTTT.

The chain carries TRBV10-2 and TRBJ2-2, with TRBD1 as a possible D gene (6 bases). Germline CDR1 and CDR2: WSHSY and SAAADI. Trimming removed 5 bases from V and 6 bases from J, with 16 bases in between. The CDR3 runs to 15 residues. This chain's CDR3 is CASSLPSEGAGELFF. The DNA of the CDR3 is TGCGCCAGCAGTCTCCCCAGCGAGGGGGCCGGGGAGCTGTTTTTT.

The V and J genes are TRBV9 and TRBJ1-3; TRBD1 is a possible D gene (5 bases). This CDR3 contains 15 residues. V lost 3 bases, J lost 0 bases, and 10 bases lay in between. Germline CDR1 and CDR2: SGDLS and YYNGEE. In DNA, the CDR3 is TGTGCCAGCAGCGGGGACGGTTACTCTGGAAACACCATATATTTT. This codes for CASSGDGYSGNTIYF.

The chain carries TRBV5-8 and TRBJ1-3; TRBD1 is a possible D gene (5 bases). Trimming removed 2 bases from V and 2 bases from J, with 14 bases in between. Germline V gives CDR1 SGHTS, CDR2 YDEGEE. The CDR3 is 16 residues long. The CDR3 loop is CASSFFYRLTGNTIYF. The DNA of the CDR3 is TGTGCCAGCAGCTTCTTCTACAGGTTAACTGGAAACACCATATATTTT.

The V and J genes are TRBV9 and TRBJ1-2, with no clear D. CDR1 and CDR2 from the germline V gene are SGDLS and YYNGEE. The CDR3 has 14 residues. Trimming took 0 bases from V and 2 from J, leaving 8 bases between them. CDR3 residues: CASSVGGLNYGYTF. DNA for the CDR3: TGTGCCAGCAGCGTAGGCGGGTTGAACTATGGCTACACCTTC.

The rearrangement links TRBV2 to TRBJ2-1, with 11 bases fitting TRBD2. Per germline, CDR1 SNHLY and CDR2 FYNNEI. The CDR3 extends over 12 amino acids. With V trimmed by 6 bases and J by 13 bases, 5 bases remained unmatched. The CDR3, as DNA: TGTGCCAGCAGAAGACTAGCGGGACATCAGTTCTTC. It codes for CASRRLAGHQFF.

The gene calls are TRBV5-8 and TRBJ1-6; maybe TRBD1 (5 bases). Germline values: CDR1 SGHTS, CDR2 YDEGEE. The V and J ends lost 4 bases and 1 base respectively, with 9 bases between them. The CDR3 consists of 15 residues. The CDR3 nucleotides read TGTGCCAGCAGCGGGAGGGGTTCCTATAATTCACCCCTCCACTTT. Its translation is CASSGRGSYNSPLHF. Together with reference TRBV5-8 and TRBJ1-6, the CDR3 gives the full variable domain: EAGVTQSPTHLIKTRGQQATLRCSPISGHTSVYWYQQALGLGLQFLLWYDEGEERNRGNFPPRFSGRQFPNYSSELNVNALELEDSALYLCASSGRGSYNSPLHFGNGTRLTVT.

The rearrangement links TRBV11-2 to TRBJ1-1; D perhaps matches TRBD1 (6 bases). CDR1 is SGHAT, CDR2 FQNNGV, per germline. The length of the CDR3 is 15 residues. V shed 0 bases and J shed 0 bases, with 8 bases lying between them. CDR3 protein: CASSLEGHLNTEAFF. In nucleotides, the CDR3 is TGTGCCAGCAGCTTAGAGGGACATCTGAACACTGAAGCTTTCTTT.

In this sample, this clone turned up a few times. The chain uses TRBV7-2 and TRBJ1-2; TRBD1 matches at 9 bases. CDR1 is SGHTA, CDR2 FQGNSA, per germline. The ends lost 5 bases at V and 4 bases at J; junction bases unmatched: 8. The CDR3 length is 15 residues. The CDR3, as DNA: TGTGCCAGCAGCAGACAGGGGGGCGGCCTCTATGGCTACACCTTC. Translation gives CASSRQGGGLYGYTF.

The table lists this clone with a few counts. The rearrangement links TRBV5-1 to TRBJ2-7, with unresolved D. Germline assignment: CDR1 SGHRS and CDR2 YFSETQ. The length of the CDR3 is 14 residues. Deletions cut 3 bases from V and 6 bases from J, with 16 bases between. As DNA, the CDR3 is TGCGCCAGCAGCTCGCCGGGTAGGATACGCGAGCAGTACTTC. Amino acid sequence: CASSSPGRIREQYF.

A word on this clone: An end of the junction differs from the germline gene, which may be a read error. The V and J genes are TRBV7-7 and TRBJ2-1; 11 bases fit TRBD2. Germline lookup yields CDR1 SSHAT and CDR2 FNYEAQ (reference sequence). This CDR3 has 15 amino acids. The CDR3 coding sequence is TGTGCTAGCAGCCGACTAGCGGGACGATCAGATGAGCAGTTCTTC. Its protein is CASSRLAGRSDEQFF.

V usage is TRBV21-1 and J usage is TRBJ2-7; TRBD1, the table's D call, lacks a check against the DNA. TRBV21-1 counts as a pseudogene. The CDR3 runs to 16 residues. CDR3: CASSKEGTGRSDEQYF. In DNA form, the CDR3 reads TGTGCCAGCAGCAAAGAGGGCACAGGGCGGTCGGACGAGCAGTACTTC.

This chain links TRBV19 with TRBJ1-2; D is unresolved. Deletions cut 0 bases from V and 5 bases from J, with 13 bases between. The CDR3 loop spans 15 amino acids. From germline, CDR1 is LNHDA and CDR2 SQIVND (reference sequence). CDR3 bases: TGTGCCAGTAGTATAGAAGGGATACCTTCATATGGCTACACCTTC. Protein product: CASSIEGIPSYGYTF.